This T cell receptor (beta chain) was recovered during a study of post-analysis software for immune sequencing data. Across the whole study: Disease trajectories encompassed relapsing-remitting, secondary progressive and progressive-relapsing multiple sclerosis. Notes on the study in general: F-measure co-clustering was strong for batch-matched samples.

Prepared libraries of TCR beta cDNA carried unique molecular identifiers. Each CDR3 protein is one row after TCRdb ran MiXCR on the PCR reads. This table has roughly 570,000 distinct CDR3 sequences, roughly 34% appearing once. A note on this clonotype: Its target is not known.

Sequenced: blood. The clonotype comes from a girl aged 2-17 years with multiple sclerosis.

The CDR3 here is CASSSFLAGGETQYF. CDR3 DNA sequence: TGTGCCAGCAGTTCGTTTCTAGCGGGGGGAGAGACCCAGTACTTC. The chain carries TRBV6-5 and TRBJ2-5, with 11 bases aligning to TRBD2. This CDR3 has 15 residues. Losses at the gene ends were 4 bases for V and 4 bases for J; bases not matched to a gene: 5. The germline CDR1 and CDR2 sequences are MNHEY and SVGAGI.